The rows below give T cell receptor beta chains drawn from one sample of a study of vaccination and CD4 T cells after COVID-19. Their antigens remain unidentified. TCRdb re-analysed the PCR reads in MiXCR, keeping a single row per CDR3 protein. The sample includes 8,000 to 8,500 distinct CDR3 sequences, approximately 50% of them seen just once. The specimen sequenced was CD4+ T cells from blood, cultured in vitro. All receptors derive from a human donor who had recovered from COVID-19. The CDR3 runs from the conserved cysteine through the conserved F or W. D genes are given only for firm matches. Not every row has a clone size; where given, it reads once, few, many or a size class.

>few|TRBJ1-5|TRBD1|TRBV5-1
TGCGCCAGCGATGGACAGGCCCAGCCCCAGCATTTT
CASDGQAQPQHF
>.|TRBJ2-7|TRBD2|TRBV27
TGTGCGGCCGGGGGTAGCGGGAGGGGCGAGCAGTACTTC
CAAGGSGRGEQYF
>few|TRBJ1-2|TRBD1|TRBV27
TGTGCCAGCAGTTCGACAGGGCCACCGAATGGCTACACCTTC
CASSSTGPPNGYTF
>.|TRBJ1-4|.|TRBV6-1
TGTGCCAGCAGTACCAGAGCAACTAATGAAAAACTGTTTTTT
CASSTRATNEKLFF
>.|TRBJ2-7|TRBD1|TRBV6-2/TRBV6-3
TGTGCCAGCAGCAGGACAGGCTACGAGCAGTACTTC
CASSRTGYEQYF
>.|TRBJ2-3|.|TRBV24-1
TGTGCCACCAGTGGTATCGGACCCGGGAATACGCAGTATTTT
CATSGIGPGNTQYF
>once|TRBJ2-1|TRBD2|TRBV15
TGTGCCACCAGCAGGGCCCGGGACTACGTTTTCTTC
CATSRARDYVFF
>.|TRBJ2-2|.|TRBV3-1
TGTGCCAGCACTCGTTTGAACACCGGGGAGCTGTTTTTT
CASTRLNTGELFF
>few|TRBJ2-3|.|TRBV25-1
TGTGCCAGCAGTGTCGGTGGCGGGGAACGTAGCACAGATACGCAGTATTTT
CASSVGGGERSTDTQYF
>.|TRBJ2-7|TRBD1|TRBV12-3/TRBV12-4
TGTGCCAGCAGTTTGACGGGACAGCTATACGAGCAGTACTTC
CASSLTGQLYEQYF
>once|TRBJ2-7|.|TRBV9
TGTGCCAGCAGCGTAGGTGCCGACGGACGCTACGAGCAGTACTTC
CASSVGADGRYEQYF
>.|TRBJ1-5|.|TRBV6-2/TRBV6-3
TGTGCCAGCACCCTCCCGTTAATCCCGGGCAGGGAGAAGCAGCCCCAGCATTTT
CASTLPLIPGREKQPQHF
>few|TRBJ1-1|TRBD1|TRBV7-8
TGTGCCAGCAGCGCTCGACAGGGCCGCACTGAAGCTTTCTTT
CASSARQGRTEAFF
>.|TRBJ1-2|.|TRBV28
TGTGCCAGCAGTTTTAGTCAGGACTATGGCTACACCTTC
CASSFSQDYGYTF
>few|TRBJ1-2|.|TRBV12-3/TRBV12-4
TGTGCCAGCAGTTCCCAGATTGGATCCAGCGGCTACACCTTC
CASSSQIGSSGYTF
>.|TRBJ2-1|.|TRBV20-1
TGCAGTGCTAGGCTGAGTGGGACCTACAATGAGCAGTTCTTC
CSARLSGTYNEQFF
>.|TRBJ1-1|.|TRBV15
TGTGCCACCAGCAGAGATCTAAGGGGCTTAGGGGGTGGTAGCACTGAAGCTTTCTTT
CATSRDLRGLGGGSTEAFF
>few|TRBJ1-1|TRBD1|TRBV6-1
TGTGCCAGCAGTCGACCGACAGGGACTGAAGCTTTCTTT
CASSRPTGTEAFF
>few|TRBJ2-3|.|TRBV18
TGTGCCAGCTCACCAAAGAAGCGGAGCAGCACAGATACGCAGTATTTT
CASSPKKRSSTDTQYF
>.|TRBJ1-1|.|TRBV11-1
TGTGCCAGCAGCCCGCGGGGGCAGGCCCCGCTAAACACTGAAGCTTTCTTT
CASSPRGQAPLNTEAFF
>large|TRBJ2-2|.|TRBV15
TGTGCCACCAGCAGAGCCCCAGGGCGGTCCGGGGAGCTGTTTTTT
CATSRAPGRSGELFF
>few|TRBJ1-2|TRBD1|TRBV7-2
TGTGCCAGCACCCCTTTGACAGGGTCGAACTATGGCTACACCTTC
CASTPLTGSNYGYTF
>.|TRBJ2-7|.|TRBV6-2/TRBV6-3
TGTGCCAGCAGTTACTCGATCGGTTACGAGCAGTACTTC
CASSYSIGYEQYF
>.|TRBJ2-3|.|TRBV7-2
TGTGCCAGCAGCTGGAAAGGGAGAGACACAGATACGCAGTATTTT
CASSWKGRDTDTQYF
>.|TRBJ1-3|.|TRBV2
TGTGCCAGCACTCCGGTTCTCTCTGGAAACACCATATATTTT
CASTPVLSGNTIYF
>once|TRBJ2-2|.|TRBV29-1
TGCAGCGTTACTAGCCGTTTTCGGGGCGGGGAGCTGTTTTTT
CSVTSRFRGGELFF
>.|TRBJ1-5|.|TRBV6-2/TRBV6-3
TGTGCCAGCAGTTACCGGGGTTTTGGGGATCAGCCCCAGCATTTT
CASSYRGFGDQPQHF
>.|TRBJ2-5|.|TRBV20-1
TGCAGTGCTAGAGTAAATAGCCAAGAGACCCAGTACTTC
CSARVNSQETQYF
>.|TRBJ1-2|TRBD1|TRBV29-1
TGCAGCGTTGGGGGAGACAGGGCTGCTGGCTACACCTTC
CSVGGDRAAGYTF
>.|TRBJ1-2|.|TRBV6-2/TRBV6-3
TGTGCCAGCAGTTCCCTCGACGGGAGAGGTGGCTACACCTTC
CASSSLDGRGGYTF
>large|TRBJ2-7|.|TRBV28
TGTGCCAGCAGTACGGGACGGTCTACCTACGAGCAGTACTTC
CASSTGRSTYEQYF
>few|TRBJ1-2|.|TRBV6-5
TGTGCCAGCAGTTCCACAATCTATGGCTACACCTTC
CASSSTIYGYTF
>.|TRBJ2-3|TRBD2|TRBV7-2
TGTGCCAGCAGCTTAGGGTCCCTCGGGGGGGCGGGTGGAGATACGCAGTATTTT
CASSLGSLGGAGGDTQYF